The clone carrying this TCR beta chain was seen just once. Its antigen is unknown. The junction does not match germline at one end; this may be a read error. This sample's RNA came from whole unsorted tissue. Distant lung tissue was collected more than 3 cm away from the tumor edge. Three rounds of nested PCR, following a modified ARM-PCR protocol, produced the TCRbeta library. TCRdb re-called the multiplex PCR reads with MiXCR, one entry per CDR3 protein. The sample holds roughly 75,000 distinct CDR3 sequences, about two thirds seen once. This sample was taken from a study of tumor and adjacent non-tumor tissue in lung cancer. The study's findings and limits: Normal lung showed higher cumulative top 100 clone frequency than tumor.

The CDR3 consists of 14 residues. The receptor's source is a woman between 45 and 60 years old with non-small cell lung cancer. The chain combines TRBV12-3 or TRBV12-4 with TRBJ1-2; D remains unclear. The source material was distant non-tumor lung tissue. The CDR3 DNA follows: TGTGCAAGCAATATGCAGGAGCATGGCTATGGCTACACCTTC. This gives the protein CASNMQEHGYGYTF.